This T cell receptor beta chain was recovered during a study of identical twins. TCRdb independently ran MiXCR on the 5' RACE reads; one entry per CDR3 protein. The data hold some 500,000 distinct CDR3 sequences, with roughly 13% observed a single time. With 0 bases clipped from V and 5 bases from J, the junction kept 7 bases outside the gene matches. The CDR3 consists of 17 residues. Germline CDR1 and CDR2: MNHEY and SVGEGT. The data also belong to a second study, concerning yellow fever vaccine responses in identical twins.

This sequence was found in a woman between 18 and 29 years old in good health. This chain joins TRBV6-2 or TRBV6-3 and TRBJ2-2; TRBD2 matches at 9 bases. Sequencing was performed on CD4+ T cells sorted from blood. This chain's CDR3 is CASSYSLAGRWTGELFF. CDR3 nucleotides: TGTGCCAGCAGTTACTCGCTAGCGGGGAGGTGGACCGGGGAGCTGTTTTTT.